Listed here are 7 T cell receptor beta chains from one sample, sequenced in a study of T cell repertoires in aging, cancer and after chemotherapy. Peripheral blood genomic DNA, not sorted cells or RNA, was the template. A mixed TRB-A/B primer pool amplified rearranged TRB by multiplex touch-down PCR. TCRdb used MiXCR to reprocess the multiplex PCR reads, holding one entry per CDR3 protein. Counted here are roughly 2,000 distinct CDR3 sequences, under 40% occurring once; the ten biggest clones make up less than 30%. Specimen: blood. These receptors all come from a human donor with a solid tumor.

Judged by abundance, this clonotype is medium-sized (0.01 to 0.1%). The chain carries TRBV19 and TRBJ2-7, with D tentatively TRBD1 (5 bases). The V gene's germline CDR1 is LNHDA and CDR2 SQIVND (reference sequence). The ends were cut back, 3 bases at V and 5 bases at J, with 14 bases in the middle. This CDR3 has 14 residues. This CDR3 reads CASSIKWGHHEQYF. The CDR3 coding sequence is TGTGCCAGTAGTATTAAGTGGGGCCACCACGAGCAGTACTTC.

The chain recombines TRBV7-9 with TRBJ2-1; possibly TRBD1 or TRBD2 for D (5 bases each). CDR1 is SEHNR, CDR2 FQNEAQ, per germline (reference sequence). V was cut by 5 bases and J by 7 bases, with 15 bases left in between. CDR3 length: 14 residues. The CDR3 sequence is CASSIGGKGNEQFF. CDR3 DNA sequence: TGTGCCAGCAGCATAGGAGGAAAGGGGAATGAGCAGTTCTTC.

The count of this clonotype is one. A much larger clone is a single base away; this may be a read error. V and J are TRBV30 and TRBJ2-3, with D perhaps given as TRBD1 or TRBD2 (6 bases each). V dropped 7 bases and J dropped 3 bases, with 20 bases sitting between them. This CDR3 has 15 residues. Per the germline V gene, CDR1 is GTSNPN and CDR2 is SVGIG (reference sequence). CDR3 protein: CASNRGRKVTDTQYF. The CDR3 DNA follows: TGTGCCTCCAACCGGGGGCGCAAGGTGACAGATACGCAGTATTTT.

V gene TRBV6-1 combines with J gene TRBJ1-5; D gene ambiguous. V dropped 1 base and J dropped 2 bases, with 12 bases sitting between them. The CDR3 covers 16 residues. Germline lookup yields CDR1 MNHNS and CDR2 SASEGT. CDR3 sequence reads: CASSEGDGLGNQPQHF. The CDR3, as DNA: TGTGCCAGCAGTGAAGGAGACGGCCTGGGCAATCAGCCCCAGCATTTT.

In DNA form, the CDR3 reads TGCAGCGTGCCACAGAGGGACGATGGGAGCACTGAAGCTTTCTTT. This encodes CSVPQRDDGSTEAFF. V is TRBV29-1 and J is TRBJ1-1; TRBD1 is a possible D gene (5 bases). The V gene's germline CDR1 is SQVTM and CDR2 ANQGSEA. Trimming cost V 6 bases and J 4 bases, with 21 bases left between them. The CDR3 runs 15 residues.

The chain carries TRBV19 and TRBJ2-1; D is unclear. There are 14 residues in the CDR3. V was trimmed by 3 bases and J by 4 bases, leaving 10 bases between them. The germline V gene has CDR1 LNHDA and CDR2 SQIVND (reference sequence). CDR3 protein: CASSMSSSYNEQFF. In DNA form, the CDR3 reads TGTGCCAGTAGTATGAGCTCTTCTTACAATGAGCAGTTCTTC.

This clonotype occurred a few times. The J gene is TRBJ1-4, the V gene TRBV30; a weak D match, TRBD1 (6 bases). Germline V gives CDR1 GTSNPN, CDR2 SVGIG (reference sequence). This CDR3 region has 13 residues. Trimming stripped 2 bases from V and 8 bases from J, with 12 bases between. CDR3 protein: CAWSRLGGEKLFF. As DNA, the CDR3 is TGTGCCTGGAGTAGGCTCGGGGGCGAAAAACTGTTTTTT. Variable domain in full (rest from reference TRBV30 and TRBJ1-4): SQTIHQWPATLVQPVGSPLSLECTVEGTSNPNLYWYRQAAGRGLQLLFYSVGIGQISSEVPQNLSASRPQDRQFILSSKKLLLSDSGFYLCAWSRLGGEKLFFGSGTQLSVL.